These 2 T cell receptor beta chains originate from one sample sequenced in a study of T cells in Graves' hyperthyroidism and ophthalmopathy. RNA transcripts were the template for amplifying TCR beta CDR3 regions. TCR CDR3 underwent first-round RT-PCR with the HTBI primer set. TCRdb used MiXCR to reprocess the multiplex PCR reads, holding one entry per CDR3 protein. The sample shows about 400,000 distinct CDR3 sequences, more than 12% of them seen only once. Sample: blood. These receptors came from a woman between 25 and 40 years old with Graves' ophthalmopathy.

The V call is TRBV10-1, the J call TRBJ1-2; D is undetermined. Deletions cut 5 bases from V and 4 bases from J, with 11 bases between. The CDR3 consists of 13 residues. Germline assignment: CDR1 WNHNN and CDR2 SYGVQD (reference sequence). The CDR3 is CASSSRGGYGYTF. CDR3 sequence (DNA): TGCGCCAGCAGTTCTCGGGGTGGCTATGGCTACACCTTC.

V usage is TRBV7-8 and J usage is TRBJ1-1; D is unresolved. The germline V gene encodes CDR1 SGHVS and CDR2 FQNEAQ. Trimming shortened V by 7 bases and J by 2 bases, and 11 bases separated the two germline ends. The length of the CDR3 is 13 residues. The CDR3 loop is CASIRQTNTEAFF. The CDR3 bases are TGTGCCAGCATCCGGCAGACAAACACTGAAGCTTTCTTT.